This T cell receptor (beta chain) derives from a study of blood T cell repertoires in COVID-19. The V and J ends lost 2 bases and 6 bases, in that order; junction bases with no gene match: 8. Germline values: CDR1 MNHEY, CDR2 SMNVEV (reference sequence). The CDR3 has 16 amino acids. Sequencing was performed with immunoSEQ multiplex PCR; in TCRdb, only in-frame clones are kept and a portion is missing. Among about 46,000 clones listed, roughly 86% were seen once. V and J are TRBV27 and TRBJ2-2; 8 bases align to TRBD1. The sequence was obtained from a woman aged 45 to 65 who had recovered from COVID-19. The sequenced sample consisted of PBMCs or T cells enriched from blood (not recorded which). In DNA form, the CDR3 reads TGTGCCAGCAGTTTAAGGCAGGGGGCTCTCGCCGGGGAGCTGTTTTTT. It encodes CASSLRQGALAGELFF.